These 2 T cell receptor beta chains came from one sample sequenced in a study of healthy donors' naive CD4 and CD8 T cells. TCR libraries were built from about 0.55 ug of total RNA by linear amplification. TCRdb re-derived calls from the reads in MiXCR, one entry per CDR3 protein. The data contain 200,000 or so distinct CDR3 sequences, 65% to 75% of them singletons. Sequencing was performed on naive CD4+ and CD8+ T cells sorted from blood, pooled from several donors. Receptor source: a pool of human donors in good health; the sample pools cells from several healthy donors.

This chain uses TRBV7-8 with TRBJ2-7; TRBD2 aligns across 7 bases. Trimming cost V 1 base and J 0 bases; bases outside gene matches: 0. Germline CDR1 SGHVS, CDR2 FQNEAQ. The CDR3 covers 14 residues. The CDR3 loop reads CASSLGTSSYEQYF. For the CDR3, the DNA is TGTGCCAGCAGCTTAGGGACTAGCTCCTACGAGCAGTACTTC.

The chain employs TRBV27 and TRBJ2-7; 13 bases match TRBD2. The CDR3 length is 17 residues. V shed 5 bases and J 0 bases; nucleotides not matched to a gene: 7. CDR1 is MNHEY and CDR2 is SMNVEV in the germline V gene (reference sequence). The CDR3 spells CASSGGLAGLSSYEQYF. For the CDR3, the DNA is TGTGCCAGCAGTGGGGGACTAGCGGGACTTAGCTCCTACGAGCAGTACTTC.